Listed below are T cell receptor beta chains from one sample, sequenced in a study of Graves' ophthalmopathy and Graves' hyperthyroidism. Each CDR3 protein gets one entry after TCRdb re-called the multiplex PCR reads with MiXCR. The table includes around 1,200,000 distinct CDR3 sequences, less than 45% detected once. Sequenced material: peripheral blood or thyroid tissue (not recorded which). The receptors were sampled from an adult man with Graves' hyperthyroidism. The CDR3 runs from the conserved cysteine through the conserved F or W. The D gene is left open where the match is weak. Size tells how often a clone was seen (once, few, many) or the class of an expanded clone, and some rows leave it out.

TRBV7-3	NA	NA	TRBJ1-2	16	TGTGCCAGCAGCCTGGGACGTGGCAGCGTTGATAATGGCTACACCTTC	CASSLGRGSVDNGYTF
TRBV20-1	NA	TRBD2	TRBJ2-3	16	TGCAGTGCGCCGAAACTAGCGGGAGGGCGAGTGGATACGCAGTATTTT	CSAPKLAGGRVDTQYF
TRBV28	NA	NA	TRBJ1-2	13	TGTGCCAGCACAGACCAGGGAGACTATGGCTACACCTTC	CASTDQGDYGYTF
TRBV10-3	NA	NA	TRBJ1-2	17	TGTGCCATCAGGGGAAGGACGAGGGGGGCGCCCGGTTATGGCTACACCTTC	CAIRGRTRGAPGYGYTF
TRBV4-3	many	NA	TRBJ2-7	14	TGCGCCAGCAGCCAAGAACCAGAATCCTACGAGCAGTACTTC	CASSQEPESYEQYF
TRBV25-1	many	NA	TRBJ2-5	15	TGTGCCAGCAGTGAGTTTGCCAGACAAGGGGAGACCCAGTACTTC	CASSEFARQGETQYF
TRBV2	once	TRBD2	TRBJ2-5	14	TGTGCCAGCACGATGACTAGCGGGGCTGAGACCCAGTACTTC	CASTMTSGAETQYF
TRBV4-1	NA	TRBD1	TRBJ1-2	14	TGCGCCAGCAGTCGGACAGGGGACTACTATGGCTACACCTTC	CASSRTGDYYGYTF
TRBV6-5	NA	NA	TRBJ2-7	14	TGTGCCAGCAGTCCCTACGTGGGGCGACGCGAGCAGTACTTC	CASSPYVGRREQYF
TRBV6-4	NA	TRBD1	TRBJ2-3	17	TGTGCCAGCAGTGACTCGGGACAGGGGCTTAGCACAGATACGCAGTATTTT	CASSDSGQGLSTDTQYF
TRBV20-1	NA	TRBD1	TRBJ1-2	15	TGCAGTGCGGCCGGGACAGGGTCTGTAGACTATGGCTACACCTTC	CSAAGTGSVDYGYTF
TRBV5-5	NA	TRBD1	TRBJ1-1	17	TGTGCCAGCAGCCCGGACAGGGGCTGGGGCCGAGATACTGAAGCTTTCTTT	CASSPDRGWGRDTEAFF
TRBV10-3	many	NA	TRBJ2-2	15	TGTGCCATCACAGACAGGGAGGGGAACACCGGGGAGCTGTTTTTT	CAITDREGNTGELFF
TRBV6-6	NA	TRBD2	TRBJ2-7	15	TGTGCCAGCAGTTGGGCTGGGGCGGGAGCGTGGGAGCAGTACTTC	CASSWAGAGAWEQYF
TRBV7-2	NA	NA	TRBJ2-7	14	TGTGCCAGCAGCTTAACGACTCTTTCCTACGAGCAGTACTTC	CASSLTTLSYEQYF
TRBV7-2	many	NA	TRBJ1-2	15	TGTGCCAGCCGTGAGAGCAGCGGGGACCTCTATGGCTACACCTTC	CASRESSGDLYGYTF